The T cell receptor beta chain under discussion was sequenced for a study of blood T cell repertoires in COVID-19. Study information: The origin of the acute and convalescent COVID-19 samples was the United States, Italy and Spain. In each case, the material was cDNA or gDNA derived from T cells, B-cell-depleted T cells, or PBMCs.

The V and J ends lost 6 bases and 8 bases respectively, with 19 bases between them. This CDR3 is 14 amino acids long. The V gene's germline CDR1 is MNHNS and CDR2 SASEGT. The Seattle patients joined while their infection was active and were tracked longitudinally afterward. Clones were read by immunoSEQ multiplex PCR, and TCRdb kept only the in-frame ones, dropping some. The sample shows some 500,000 clones, roughly nine tenths of them seen only once. The sequence came from a woman aged 45-65 years with COVID-19, enrolled during active disease. The sequencing sample was made of peripheral blood. The V call is TRBV6-1, the J call TRBJ1-2; D may be TRBD1 (6 bases). CDR3 in DNA: TGTGCCAGCAGCTCCCCCTCCGGGACATGGGGCTACACCTTC. It is translated as CASSSPSGTWGYTF.